What follows is one T cell receptor (beta chain) and its context. What this receptor recognizes is not known. There are no base qualities to consult, and no much larger clone falls within one base. Participants in the prospective study were enrolled through a virtual design, were aged roughly 18 to 100 years, and lived in under 25 United States geographic areas. In the prospective study, participants were assigned to cohorts based on the clinical history participants reported in a screening survey and a study questionnaire. Recovered participants in ImmuneRACE Cohort 3 were defined as having two consecutive negative NP/OP PCR tests, clearance from a healthcare professional, or resolution of symptoms. In the prospective study, whole blood, serum and a nasopharyngeal or oropharyngeal swab were collected from each participant by mobile phlebotomists. Prospective study participants could optionally give additional blood draws and questionnaires over an approximately 2-month period. Before DNA extraction, blood samples from the prospective study were shipped at room temperature or frozen.

This record comes from a study of blood T cell repertoires in COVID-19 (dated by TCRdb to the early 2020s). Turning to the overall study: Samples covering the acute and convalescent phases of COVID-19 were provided by collaborators in the United States, Italy and Spain. The material from the prospective study consisted of cDNA or gDNA derived from T cells, B-cell-depleted T cells, or PBMCs. Deeply sampled blood TCRbeta repertoires from subjects exposed to, actively infected with, or recovered from COVID-19 were included in the dataset. The repertoires were released in a freely available public database meant as a resource for research on the immune response to SARS-CoV-2. The samples were drawn from two sources: the first 160 participants of the ongoing ImmuneRACE study, and 1,254 subjects contributed by 6 global collaborators. A de-identified subject ID, COVID-19 status, age in years and sex were almost always included in the sample metadata. Where available, HLA class I and class II types were taken from metadata supplied by the sample provider and were not determined by assay-based typing.

Including cysteine and phenylalanine, the CDR3 has 15 amino acids. Only the CDR3 portion is preserved as DNA: 45 bases, with reading frame beginning at the first base. V loses 2 bases, J loses 0 bases, and the germline ends lie 8 bases apart. In the germline V gene, CDR1 corresponds to MGHRA and CDR2 to YSYEKL. TCRbeta CDR3 regions were amplified from genomic DNA using the immunoSEQ Assay, a bias-controlled multiplex PCR. In the original analysis: The number of nucleated cells in each sample was estimated by amplification of reference gene primers within the assay. To quantify the absolute abundance of each unique TCRbeta CDR3 rearrangement, sequence reads were collapsed and filtered. Productive Simpson clonality was computed per sample as the square root of Simpson's diversity index over productive rearrangements. TCRdb stores this immuneACCESS table with in-frame sequences only. Part of the clones is absent; in the studies checked, under half of the shortfall reflects unresolved V genes, and no reason is known for the rest. V, J and clone size reflect that table, while D and trimming were determined from the DNA. Present in this sample are 300,000 or so clones, about 90% of which were seen just once. Of the sample, roughly 0.94% falls within the top ten clones.

Results and caveats for the whole study, not just this receptor: Clinical and demographic metadata were provided uncurated, with the amount varying by source and participant.

The sequence came from a woman between 25 and 40 years old who had recovered from COVID-19. The specimen was PBMCs or T cells enriched from blood (not recorded which). The chain employs TRBV4-1 and TRBJ1-5; the D gene is not confidently resolved. The nucleotide sequence reads as follows: TGCGCCAGCAGCCAACCAGGAAATAGCAATCAGCCCCAGCATTTT. Translated, this is CASSQPGNSNQPQHF.